Shown below are 23 T cell receptor beta chains from a single sample sequenced in a study of blood T cells in healthy people across ages. Combining a sample-barcoded 5' primer with a J-beta primer mix, a second PCR ran for roughly 7 to 12 cycles. TCRdb re-called the 5' RACE reads through MiXCR, storing one row per CDR3 protein. The sample includes 1.5 million to 2 million distinct CDR3 sequences, roughly 27% of them seen just once. The sequencing input was blood. The receptors stem from a woman aged 30 to 39 in good health.

The chain carries TRBV7-2 and TRBJ2-1; 13 bases agree with TRBD2. The germline CDR1 and CDR2 sequences are SGHTA and FQGNSA. The V and J ends lost 2 bases and 13 bases, in that order; junction bases with no gene match: 11. The CDR3 spans 16 residues. The CDR3 sequence: CASSLTSGGAMETQFF. The CDR3 DNA follows: TGTGCCAGCAGCTTAACTAGCGGGGGGGCCATGGAGACCCAGTTCTTC.

This clonotype was seen many times. The chain is built from TRBV6-5 and TRBJ2-3; weak D call: TRBD1 (6 bases). Trimming left V 6 bases short and J 3 bases short, with 10 bases between. Germline lookup yields CDR1 MNHEY and CDR2 SVGAGI. CDR3 length: 13 residues. CDR3 sequence reads: CASRTTGTDTQYF. The CDR3 nucleotides are TGTGCCAGCAGAACTACAGGGACAGATACGCAGTATTTT.

CDR3 nucleotides: TGCAGTGCTAGGGCCGACAGGGTCACAGATACGCAGTATTTT. It yields the protein CSARADRVTDTQYF. V is TRBV20-1 and J is TRBJ2-3; TRBD1 matches at 7 bases. Germline values: CDR1 DFQATT, CDR2 SNEGSKA (reference sequence). CDR3 length equals 14 residues. The V gene end was trimmed by 3 bases and the J gene end by 2 bases; junction bases not matched to a gene: 5.

This clonotype was recorded a few times. The chain has TRBV20-1 and TRBJ2-5, with D possibly TRBD2 on 5 matching bases. The germline V gene has CDR1 DFQATT and CDR2 SNEGSKA (reference sequence). Trimming removed 3 bases from V and 11 bases from J, with 25 bases in between. The CDR3 runs 15 residues. The CDR3 region has the DNA TGCAGTGCTAGTGGCATTTTAGGGAGAGATAATGAGCAGTACTTC. Its protein product is CSASGILGRDNEQYF.

The chain couples TRBV25-1 to TRBJ1-6; maybe TRBD1 (6 bases). The germline V gene encodes CDR1 MGHDK and CDR2 SYGVNS. The CDR3 totals 15 residues. The V gene lost 3 bases and the J gene lost 7 bases, with 13 bases spanning the gap. The CDR3 reads CASSDQGPGNSPLHF. CDR3 bases: TGTGCCAGCAGTGATCAGGGGCCGGGGAATTCACCCCTCCACTTT. Based on the CDR3 plus reference TRBV25-1 and TRBJ1-6, the full variable domain is EADIYQTPRYLVIGTGKKITLECSQTMGHDKMYWYQQDPGMELHLIHYSYGVNSTEKGDLSSESTVSRIRTEHFPLTLESARPSHTSQYLCASSDQGPGNSPLHFGNGTRLTVT.

The chain recombines TRBV20-1 with TRBJ2-5, with TRBD2 identical over 9 bases. CDR3 length equals 15 residues. Trimming at V came to 7 bases and at J to 1 base, leaving 10 bases not matched to a gene. The germline gives CDR1 DFQATT, CDR2 SNEGSKA (reference sequence). The CDR3 nucleotides are TGCAGTGTAACTAGGCGGGGGGGGACCCAAGAGACCCAGTACTTC. This gives the protein CSVTRRGGTQETQYF.

This clonotype was observed many times. The chain employs TRBV18 and TRBJ2-3; D not resolved. The CDR3 runs to 13 residues. From germline, CDR1 is KGHSH and CDR2 LQKENI. The V end was cut by 3 bases, the J end by 4 bases, with 8 bases between. Here the CDR3 reads CASSPLRADTQYF. The CDR3 bases are TGTGCCAGCTCACCCCTAAGGGCAGATACGCAGTATTTT.

This clonotype has just a few counts. V usage is TRBV6-1 and J usage is TRBJ2-5; 8 nucleotides match TRBD2. Per the germline V gene, CDR1 is MNHNS and CDR2 is SASEGT. The V segment lost 6 bases and the J segment 3 bases; nucleotides outside the gene matches: 9. The CDR3 is made up of 15 amino acids. For the CDR3, the DNA is TGTGCCAGCAGCCATCCGGGGGGGGCCAAAGAGACCCAGTACTTC. This codes for CASSHPGGAKETQYF.

This clonotype has only a few counts. This clone may be a read error of a much larger clone one base away. The chain couples TRBV20-1 to TRBJ1-5; the D is unclear. V was pared by 2 bases and J by 0 bases, with 5 bases between. The CDR3 has 13 residues. Germline V gene sequence: CDR1 DFQATT, CDR2 SNEGSKA (reference sequence). DNA for the CDR3: TGCAGTGCTAGAATGAATAGCAATCAGCCCCAGCATTTT. Translating it yields CSARMNSNQPQHF.

The CDR3 region has the DNA TGTGCCAGCAGGTCCGGGGCCTATGGCTACACCTTC. This gives the protein CASRSGAYGYTF. The rearrangement uses TRBV12-3 or TRBV12-4 and TRBJ1-2; tentative D call: TRBD1 (5 bases). V dropped 6 bases and J dropped 4 bases, with 9 bases sitting between them. There are 12 residues in the CDR3.

Remarks on this clonotype: A read error may produce the germline difference seen at one junction end. This chain joins TRBV9 and TRBJ2-5, with D uncertain. The CDR3 consists of 15 residues. CDR1 and CDR2 from the germline V gene are SGDLS and YYNGEE. CDR3 sequence: CASSVAWVTMETQYF. For the CDR3, the DNA is TGTGCCAGCAGCGTAGCTTGGGTTACCATGGAGACTCAGTACTTC.

This clonotype was recorded only once. CDR3 residues: CASRWGATQPQHF. The CDR3 region has the DNA TGTGCCAGCAGATGGGGGGCAACCCAGCCCCAGCATTTT. The V gene is TRBV28, the J gene TRBJ1-5; D perhaps matches TRBD1 (6 bases). The CDR3 spans 13 residues. V dropped 6 bases and J dropped 7 bases, with 13 bases sitting between them. The germline gives CDR1 MDHEN, CDR2 SYDVKM.

J is TRBJ2-1 and V is TRBV29-1; 8 nucleotides agree with TRBD1. Germline CDR1 and CDR2: SQVTM and ANQGSEA. The V and J ends lost 6 bases and 2 bases, in that order; junction bases with no gene match: 6. The CDR3 consists of 14 residues. CDR3 loop: CSVESTGAYNEQFF. The CDR3, as DNA: TGCAGCGTCGAATCGACAGGGGCCTACAATGAGCAGTTCTTC.

For the CDR3, the DNA is TGTGCCAGCTCCACCCGGGGGGGAACCTACGAGCAGTACTTC. It translates to CASSTRGGTYEQYF. The rearrangement uses TRBV18 and TRBJ2-7; 8 bases align to TRBD2. V was pared by 6 bases and J by 2 bases, with 6 bases of the junction left unmatched. Per the germline V gene, CDR1 is KGHSH and CDR2 is LQKENI. This CDR3 has 14 residues.

This clonotype showed up many times. This sequence joins TRBV29-1 and TRBJ2-1, with 9 nucleotides matching TRBD2. Trimming removed 3 bases from V and 6 bases from J; junction bases left unmatched: 12. The CDR3 sequence is 16 residues long. Germline loops: CDR1 SQVTM, CDR2 ANQGSEA. The CDR3 reads CSVEPPQREVINEQFF. Here the CDR3 DNA reads TGCAGCGTTGAGCCCCCCCAGCGGGAGGTAATCAATGAGCAGTTCTTC.

On this clonotype: This may be a read error: a much more frequent sequence differs by one nucleotide. V is TRBV12-3 or TRBV12-4 and J is TRBJ1-2; no firm D call. The CDR3 covers 16 residues. Here the CDR3 DNA reads TGTGCCAGCAGCTCTTCTGGGAGGGTTGCTAACTATGACTACACCTTC. Translating gives CASSSSGRVANYDYTF.

The chain combines TRBV6-5 with TRBJ2-5; TRBD1 might be the D (5 bases). Judging by the DNA end, TRBJ2-1 fits better; the J call may be wrong. Germline CDR1 MNHEY, CDR2 SVGAGI. CDR3 length: 15 amino acids. The CDR3 sequence: CASWSTGATKETQFF. As DNA, the CDR3 is TGTGCCAGCTGGTCTACAGGAGCAACTAAAGAGACCCAGTTCTTC.

This clonotype was observed a few times. The chain is built from TRBV7-2 and TRBJ1-5; TRBD1 aligns across 7 bases. CDR1 and CDR2 from the germline V gene are SGHTA and FQGNSA. The CDR3 has 15 amino acids. The trim removed 3 bases at V and 6 bases at J, leaving 8 bases unmatched. This CDR3 reads CASSLSDRAGQPQHF. The DNA for the CDR3 is TGTGCCAGCAGCTTGAGCGACAGGGCGGGTCAGCCCCAGCATTTT.

The chain has TRBV2 and TRBJ2-5; D is undetermined. V lost 11 bases, J lost 0 bases, and 10 bases lay in between. The germline CDR1 and CDR2 sequences are SNHLY and FYNNEI. The CDR3 covers 12 residues. CDR3 bases: TGTGCCGTAAGACGAAACCAAGAGACCCAGTACTTC. Protein product: CAVRRNQETQYF.

This clonotype was recorded a few times. The junction shows a germline mismatch at one end, possibly a read error. V is TRBV10-2 and J is TRBJ2-1, with 9 bases matching TRBD2. The CDR3 extends over 15 amino acids. The germline CDR1 and CDR2 sequences are WSHSY and SAAADI. CDR3 sequence (DNA): TGCGCCAGCAGTGAGACTAGCGGGTCCTACGATGAGCAGTTCTTC. This codes for CASSETSGSYDEQFF.

V gene TRBV29-1 combines with J gene TRBJ1-2; 11 bases match TRBD1. CDR3 length: 15 residues. In germline, CDR1 is SQVTM, CDR2 ANQGSEA. V shed 4 bases, J shed 5 bases, and the junction held 9 bases outside the gene matches. CDR3: CSVVWDRGDVYGYTF. CDR3 DNA sequence: TGCAGCGTTGTCTGGGACAGGGGGGACGTATATGGCTACACCTTC. The full variable domain, with the rest looked up from reference TRBV29-1 and TRBJ1-2, is SAVISQKPSRDICQRGTSLTIQCQVDSQVTMMFWYRQQPGQSLTLIATANQGSEATYESGFVIDKFPISRPNLTFSTLTVSNMSPEDSSIYLCSVVWDRGDVYGYTFGSGTRLTVV.

As to this clonotype: At one end the junction does not follow the germline gene, possibly because of a read error. This sequence joins TRBV7-9 and TRBJ2-7; the D gene is possibly TRBD2 (6 bases). CDR3 length: 15 amino acids. CDR1 and CDR2 from the germline V gene are SEHNR and FQNEAQ (reference sequence). The CDR3 bases are TGTACCAGCAGCCACACGGAGGGACCGTCCTACGAGCAGTACTTC. Translated, it gives CTSSHTEGPSYEQYF.

The CDR3 DNA follows: TGTGCCAGCAGCTTAGTTTTAGCGGGGGGGCACTATGAGCAGTTCTTC. Its protein product is CASSLVLAGGHYEQFF. The V gene is TRBV7-2, the J gene TRBJ2-1; 11 bases align to TRBD2. The V gene's germline CDR1 is SGHTA and CDR2 FQGNSA. This CDR3 region has 16 residues. The trim removed 1 base at V and 8 bases at J, leaving 7 bases unmatched.